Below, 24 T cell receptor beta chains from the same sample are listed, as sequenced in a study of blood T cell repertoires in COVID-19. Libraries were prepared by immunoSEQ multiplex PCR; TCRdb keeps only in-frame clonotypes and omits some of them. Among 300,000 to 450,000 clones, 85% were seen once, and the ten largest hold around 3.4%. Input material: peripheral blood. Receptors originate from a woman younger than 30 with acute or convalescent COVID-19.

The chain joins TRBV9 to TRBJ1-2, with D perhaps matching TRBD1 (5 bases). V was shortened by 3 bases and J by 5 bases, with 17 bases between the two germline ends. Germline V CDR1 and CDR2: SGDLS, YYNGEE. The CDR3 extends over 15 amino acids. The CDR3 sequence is CASSAMQGRRYGYTF. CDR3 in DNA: TGTGCCAGCAGCGCAATGCAGGGTCGGCGTTATGGCTACACCTTC.

The CDR3 is CASSPYNQPQHF. CDR3 DNA: TGTGCCAGCAGTCCTTATAATCAGCCCCAGCATTTT. J is TRBJ1-5 and V is TRBV2; D not resolved. The V and J ends lost 5 bases and 4 bases respectively, with 6 bases between them. Germline values: CDR1 SNHLY, CDR2 FYNNEI. This CDR3 has 12 residues. The full variable domain, completed using reference TRBV2 and TRBJ1-5, is EPEVTQTPSHQVTQMGQEVILRCVPISNHLYFYWYRQILGQKVEFLVSFYNNEISEKSEIFDDQFSVERPDGSNFTLKIRSTKLEDSAMYFCASSPYNQPQHFGDGTRLSIL.

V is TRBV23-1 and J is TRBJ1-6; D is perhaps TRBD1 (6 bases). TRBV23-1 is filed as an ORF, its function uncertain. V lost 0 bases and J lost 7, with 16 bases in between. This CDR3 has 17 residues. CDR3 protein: CASSQSEGGDSNSPLHF. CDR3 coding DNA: TGCGCCAGCAGTCAATCTGAGGGGGGGGATTCAAATTCACCCCTCCACTTT.

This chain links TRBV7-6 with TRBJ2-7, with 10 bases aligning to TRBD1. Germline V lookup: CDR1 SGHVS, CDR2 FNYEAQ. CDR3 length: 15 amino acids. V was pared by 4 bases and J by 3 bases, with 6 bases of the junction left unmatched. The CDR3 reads CASSSSGTGDYEQYF. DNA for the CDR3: TGTGCCAGCAGCTCCTCCGGGACAGGGGACTACGAGCAGTACTTC. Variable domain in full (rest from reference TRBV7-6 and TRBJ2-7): GAGVSQSPRYKVTKRGQDVALRCDPISGHVSLYWYRQALGQGPEFLTYFNYEAQQDKSGLPNDRFSAERPEGSISTLTIQRTEQRDSAMYRCASSSSGTGDYEQYFGPGTRLTVT.

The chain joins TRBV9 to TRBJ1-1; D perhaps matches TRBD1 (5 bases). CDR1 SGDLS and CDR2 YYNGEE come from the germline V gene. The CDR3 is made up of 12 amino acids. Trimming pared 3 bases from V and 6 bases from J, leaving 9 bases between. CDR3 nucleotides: TGTGCCAGCAGCGGACAGTCGCCTGAAGCTTTCTTT. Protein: CASSGQSPEAFF.

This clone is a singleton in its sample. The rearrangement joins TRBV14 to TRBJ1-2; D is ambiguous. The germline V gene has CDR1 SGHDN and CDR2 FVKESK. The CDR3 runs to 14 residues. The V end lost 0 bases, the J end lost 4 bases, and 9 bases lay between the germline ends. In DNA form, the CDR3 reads TGTGCCAGCAGCCAAGAGCTGGGCCGCTATGGCTACACCTTC. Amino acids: CASSQELGRYGYTF.

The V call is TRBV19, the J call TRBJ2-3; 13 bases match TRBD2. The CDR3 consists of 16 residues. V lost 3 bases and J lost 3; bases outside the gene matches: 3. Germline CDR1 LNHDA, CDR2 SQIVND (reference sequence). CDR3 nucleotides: TGTGCCAGTAGTATCCCGACTAGCGGGAGGACAGATACGCAGTATTTT. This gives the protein CASSIPTSGRTDTQYF.

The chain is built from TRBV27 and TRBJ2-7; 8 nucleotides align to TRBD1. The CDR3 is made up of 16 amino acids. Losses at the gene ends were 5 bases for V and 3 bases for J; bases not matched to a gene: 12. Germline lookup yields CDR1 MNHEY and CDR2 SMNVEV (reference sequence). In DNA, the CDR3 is TGTGCCAGCAGTCCCACCGGGACAGGTTCTAACTACGAGCAGTACTTC. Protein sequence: CASSPTGTGSNYEQYF.

DNA of the CDR3: TGCGCCAGCAGCTTGTTTCCACTAGCGGGGGAAGATACGCAGTATTTT. Its protein product is CASSLFPLAGEDTQYF. The V gene is TRBV5-1, the J gene TRBJ2-3; 11 bases fit TRBD2. J was trimmed by 5 bases and V by 1 base; bases with no gene match: 6. Germline assignment: CDR1 SGHRS and CDR2 YFSETQ. The CDR3 is 16 residues long.

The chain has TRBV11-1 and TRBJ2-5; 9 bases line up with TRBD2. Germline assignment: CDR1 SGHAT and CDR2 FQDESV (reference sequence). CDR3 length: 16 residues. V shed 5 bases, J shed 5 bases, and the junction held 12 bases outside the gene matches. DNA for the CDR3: TGTGCCAGCAGCCCTGCCGGCGGGGGGGCCTCGGAGACCCAGTACTTC. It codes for CASSPAGGGASETQYF.

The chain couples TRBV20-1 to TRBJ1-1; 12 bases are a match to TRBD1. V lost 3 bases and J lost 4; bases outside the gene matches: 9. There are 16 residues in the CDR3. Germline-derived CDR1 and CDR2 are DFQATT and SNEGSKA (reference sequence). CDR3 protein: CSASEWDRGRGTEAFF. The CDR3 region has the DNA TGCAGTGCTAGTGAGTGGGACAGGGGGCGAGGCACTGAAGCTTTCTTT.

CDR3 amino acids: CASRFDRRGRNQPQHF. CDR3 sequence (DNA): TGTGCAAGTCGCTTTGACCGCAGGGGTCGCAATCAGCCCCAGCATTTT. J is TRBJ1-5 and V is TRBV12-2; TRBD1 is the table's D call, not checked against the DNA. TRBV12-2 is assigned pseudogene status. This CDR3 is built from 16 residues.

As DNA, the CDR3 is TGTGCCAGCAGCCAAACCGGGGGGGGCAGGTTCGCTGAAGCTTTCTTT. This gives the protein CASSQTGGGRFAEAFF. This chain joins TRBV5-4 and TRBJ1-1; D is possibly TRBD1 (6 bases). Germline CDR1 is SGHNT and CDR2 is YYREEE (reference sequence). This CDR3 is 16 amino acids long. V was cut by 4 bases and J by 6 bases, with 22 bases left in between.

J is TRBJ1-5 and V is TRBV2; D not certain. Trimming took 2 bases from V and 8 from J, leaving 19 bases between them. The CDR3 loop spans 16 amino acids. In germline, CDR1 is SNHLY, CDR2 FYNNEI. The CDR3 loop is CASSEFGEPEDKPQHF. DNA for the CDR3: TGTGCCAGCAGTGAATTCGGGGAACCGGAAGATAAGCCCCAGCATTTT.

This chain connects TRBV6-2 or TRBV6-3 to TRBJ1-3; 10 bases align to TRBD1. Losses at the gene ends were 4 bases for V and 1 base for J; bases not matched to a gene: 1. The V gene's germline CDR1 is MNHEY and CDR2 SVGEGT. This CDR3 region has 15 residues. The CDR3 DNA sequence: TGTGCCAGCAGTTGGGACAGGGGTTCTGGAAACACCATATATTTT. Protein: CASSWDRGSGNTIYF.

The CDR3 DNA is TGTGCTAGTGGTTTGGTACAAAAGGCCAGGACACCTACCTTTGCGGCCCAGTACTTC. Amino acids: CASGLVQKARTPTFAAQYF. The V gene is TRBV12-5, the J gene TRBJ2-5, with D maybe TRBD1 (5 bases). Germline CDR1 and CDR2: LGHNT and FRNRAP. V dropped 0 bases and J dropped 9 bases, with 29 bases sitting between them. The CDR3 extends over 19 amino acids. Full variable domain (outside the CDR3, taken from reference TRBV12-5 and TRBJ2-5): DARVTQTPRHKVTEMGQEVTMRCQPILGHNTVFWYRQTMMQGLELLAYFRNRAPLDDSGMPKDRFSAEMPDATLATLKIQPSEPRDSAVYFCASGLVQKARTPTFAAQYFGPGTRLLVL.

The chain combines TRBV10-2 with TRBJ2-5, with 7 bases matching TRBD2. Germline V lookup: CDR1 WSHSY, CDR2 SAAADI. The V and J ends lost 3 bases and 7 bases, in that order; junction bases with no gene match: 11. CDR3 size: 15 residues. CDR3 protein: CASSDPVGGVGTQYF. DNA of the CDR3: TGCGCCAGCAGTGATCCAGTGGGAGGGGTCGGGACCCAGTACTTC.

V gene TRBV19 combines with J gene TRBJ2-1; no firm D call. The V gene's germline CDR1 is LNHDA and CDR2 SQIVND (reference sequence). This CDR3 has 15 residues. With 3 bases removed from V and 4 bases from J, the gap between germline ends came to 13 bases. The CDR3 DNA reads TGTGCCAGTAGTATGAGGCCGGAATTTTACAATGAGCAGTTCTTC. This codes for CASSMRPEFYNEQFF.

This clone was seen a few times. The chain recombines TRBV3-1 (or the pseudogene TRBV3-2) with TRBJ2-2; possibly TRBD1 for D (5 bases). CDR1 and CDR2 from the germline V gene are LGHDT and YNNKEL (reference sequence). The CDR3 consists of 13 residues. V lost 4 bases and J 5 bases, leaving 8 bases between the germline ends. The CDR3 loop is CASSLPGTGELFF. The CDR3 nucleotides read TGTGCCAGCAGCCTCCCAGGGACCGGGGAGCTGTTTTTT.

CDR3 loop: CASGPGTGNEKLFF. DNA of the CDR3: TGTGCTAGTGGACCAGGGACAGGGAATGAAAAACTGTTTTTT. The chain joins TRBV12-5 to TRBJ1-4; 9 bases line up with TRBD1. The length of the CDR3 is 14 residues. Germline lookup yields CDR1 LGHNT and CDR2 FRNRAP. J lost 5 bases, V lost 6 bases, and 4 bases had no gene match.

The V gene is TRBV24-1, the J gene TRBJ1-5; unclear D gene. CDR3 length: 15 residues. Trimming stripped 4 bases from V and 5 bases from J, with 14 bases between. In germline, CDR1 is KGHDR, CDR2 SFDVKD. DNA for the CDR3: TGTGCCACCAGTGAAGCAAGCGGGGTCCATCAGCCCCAGCATTTT. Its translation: CATSEASGVHQPQHF.

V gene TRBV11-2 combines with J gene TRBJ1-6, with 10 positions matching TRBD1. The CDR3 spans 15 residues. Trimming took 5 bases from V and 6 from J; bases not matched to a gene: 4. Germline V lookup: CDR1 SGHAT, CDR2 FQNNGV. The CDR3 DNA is TGTGCCAGCAGCGGATGGACAGGGGGTAATTCACCCCTCCACTTT. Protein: CASSGWTGGNSPLHF.

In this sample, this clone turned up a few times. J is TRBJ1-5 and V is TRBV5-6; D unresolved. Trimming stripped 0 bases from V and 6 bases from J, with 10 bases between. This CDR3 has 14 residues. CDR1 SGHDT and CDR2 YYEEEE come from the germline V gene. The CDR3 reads CASSLGGVGQPQHF. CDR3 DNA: TGTGCCAGCAGCTTGGGGGGAGTCGGTCAGCCCCAGCATTTT.

The CDR3 region is CASSIVYAGAYNEQFF. The CDR3 DNA reads as TGTGCCAGTAGTATAGTTTATGCGGGGGCCTACAATGAGCAGTTCTTC. This chain connects TRBV19 to TRBJ2-1, with 7 bases aligning to TRBD2. From germline, CDR1 is LNHDA and CDR2 SQIVND (reference sequence). The CDR3 consists of 16 residues. The J segment lost 2 bases and the V segment lost 1 base, leaving 5 bases of the junction unmatched.